This T cell receptor beta chain was profiled in a study of T cells in localized non-small cell lung cancer (TCRdb year 2020). For context, the study as a whole: The study examined T cell repertoires in under 300 patients with early-stage NSCLC and compared tumors with uninvolved tumor-adjacent lungs. The cohort comprised 236 treatment-naïve NSCLC patients with resected, localized lung tumors. NSCLC patients had a mean age of around 61 years, and 129 were male and 107 female.

The CDR3 contains 13 residues, cysteine and phenylalanine counted. Only the CDR3 region is kept as DNA, spanning 39 bases read in frame from base 1. Between the V and J ends, shortened by 3 bases and 3 bases respectively, the junction contains 8 bases. Taken from the germline V gene, the CDR1 and CDR2 loops are KGHSH and LQKENI. At diagnosis, tumor, uninvolved tumor-adjacent lung and peripheral blood were collected and then preserved as a mix of FFPE and fresh-frozen material. For TCR repertoire profiling, blood samples were analyzed in the form of peripheral blood mononuclear cells. What the work shows at the level of the full study, not this receptor alone: Multi-region tumor sequencing was not performed, so intratumor heterogeneity could not be excluded. Higher blood T cell density associated with longer overall survival, while higher adjacent-lung clonality associated with shorter survival. Since the design was exploratory, TCR variables were selected using unadjusted p-values with no false-discovery rate correction. Uninvolved tumor-adjacent lung showed the highest T cell clonality, higher than tumor, which suggests more focused antigenic responses in the uninvolved tumor-adjacent lung. A median of roughly 60 of the top 100 tumor clones were detected in paired uninvolved adjacent lung, and 28 of these tumor clones were also found among the top 100 clones of the paired uninvolved adjacent lung.

Turning to this clone: Its antigen remains unidentified. No much larger clonotype is one base removed from it; base qualities were not supplied.

The immunoSEQ Assay was used to sequence TCR beta CDR3 regions from DNA. Per the source publication's procedure: To compute T cell density, TCR beta template counts were normalized to usable DNA, which was estimated by amplifying housekeeping genes. Richness was estimated using the preseqR package, with extrapolation to 400,000 templates for PBMC samples and to 120,000 templates for tissue samples. Clonality was taken to be one minus Pielou's evenness. Differential abundance testing on productive amino-acid clonotypes, with a minimum total count of 5 and an alpha of 0.1, was used to identify tissue-enriched TCRs. The Jaccard Index and the Morisita Overlap Index were used to quantify repertoire overlap between compartments. GLIPH grouped TCR beta CDR3s together with public tetramer-defined viral CDR3s, and a viral motif had to include at least three viral sequences and also show V-gene enrichment. TCRdb's version of the immuneACCESS table is confined to in-frame rearrangements and falls short of the full clone set. An unresolved V gene accounts for under half of the shortfall where checked; the remainder is of unknown origin. From that table come the V and J calls and clone size; the DNA was used to work out D and trimming. This sample has around 21,000 clones in its table, and around 83% of those were observed once. The ten largest clones capture approximately 4% of the sample.

This receptor chain uses TRBV18 and TRBJ1-2, with no confidently assigned D gene. The sample in question was peripheral blood, obtained before any cancer treatment. The sequence derives from a man between 40 and 69 years old with stage I lung adenocarcinoma. This receptor has the CDR3 CASSPRVDYGYTF. In nucleotides, the sequence is TGTGCCAGCTCACCGAGGGTGGACTATGGCTACACCTTC.